This T cell receptor beta chain was sequenced in a study of blood T cell repertoires in COVID-19. Background on the study: Acute and convalescent COVID-19 specimens originated in the United States, Italy and Spain. The cDNA or gDNA used as material had been derived from T cells, B-cell-depleted T cells, or PBMCs.

Study processing details: Amplifying reference gene primers gave estimates of nucleated cell counts. Repertoires were generated with immunoSEQ multiplex PCR, while TCRdb's copy carries only in-frame clones and drops some. V, J and clone size are those of that table, while D and trimming were read from the DNA. The sample lists approximately 150,000 clones, roughly 87% occurring once. Sequenced sample: peripheral blood. The sequence derives from a woman aged 50 to 60 with acute or convalescent COVID-19.

The CDR3 sequence: CASSFAGAGNTEAFF. Here the CDR3 DNA reads TGTGCCAGCAGCTTCGCGGGGGCAGGGAACACTGAAGCTTTCTTT. The chain carries TRBV7-3 and TRBJ1-1, with D perhaps TRBD1 (6 bases). Trimming removed 3 bases from V and 1 base from J, with 12 bases in between. The CDR3 is 15 residues long. Germline V lookup: CDR1 SGHTA, CDR2 FQGTGA.